Listed below are T cell receptor beta chains from one sample, sequenced in a study of vaccination effects on CD4 cells after COVID-19. TCRdb's table, derived via immunoSEQ multiplex PCR, lists solely in-frame clones and lacks some. The sample has 60,000 to 75,000 clones; 65% to 75% are singletons. Their cognate antigens are unknown. Sample: CD4+ T cells from PBMCs cultured with HIV peptides, taken before COVID-19 vaccination. These receptors came from a human donor who had a prior SARS-CoV-2 infection. The CDR3 runs from the conserved cysteine through the conserved F or W. A D gene is named only where the DNA matches it firmly. Clone size, where shown, is once, few, many, or a class for clones that have expanded.

TRBJ2-1	-	few	14	TRBV29-1	TGCAGCGTTGAGGTGTGGTCTTCCTACAATGAGCAGTTCTTC	CSVEVWSSYNEQFF
TRBJ1-5	-	-	13	TRBV2	TGTGCCAGCACCGAGGGTATCAATCAGCCCCAGCATTTT	CASTEGINQPQHF
TRBJ2-5	-	-	14	TRBV5-6	TGTGCCAGCAGCTCCGGGGGCCGAACGGGAACCCAGTACTTC	CASSSGGRTGTQYF
TRBJ2-1	-	-	16	TRBV19	TGTGCCAGTAGTCAGGTTGCGGGGGCCTTCTACAATGAGCAGTTCTTC	CASSQVAGAFYNEQFF
TRBJ2-7	TRBD2	-	16	TRBV29-1	TGCAGCGTTCTTAAGCTGACTAGCGGGAGAGATTACGAGCAGTACTTC	CSVLKLTSGRDYEQYF
TRBJ2-1	TRBD1	once	16	TRBV11-3	TGTGCCAGCAGCTTAGCAGGGACAGATAACTACAATGAGCAGTTCTTC	CASSLAGTDNYNEQFF
TRBJ2-1	TRBD2	-	15	TRBV4-3	TGCGCCAGCAGCCAAGACGGACTAGCGGGAGATGAGCAGTTCTTC	CASSQDGLAGDEQFF
TRBJ1-1	-	-	15	TRBV14	TGTGCCAGCAGCCAAGAGTGGGAGCAGAACACTGAAGCTTTCTTT	CASSQEWEQNTEAFF
TRBJ1-2	TRBD1	-	16	TRBV5-4	TGTGCCAGCAGCTGGGGACCGGGACAGGGGAACTATGGCTACACCTTC	CASSWGPGQGNYGYTF
TRBJ1-2	-	few	15	TRBV9	TGTGCCAGCAGCGTATCTCCCGGGCCAGAATATGGCTACACCTTC	CASSVSPGPEYGYTF
TRBJ2-3	TRBD2	few	17	TRBV5-6	TGTGCCAGCAGCTTCCAGGGACTAGCGGGCCTCACAGATACGCAGTATTTT	CASSFQGLAGLTDTQYF
TRBJ2-5	-	-	14	TRBV3-1/TRBV3-2	TGTGCCAGCAGCTTTGTGGGGGAGGAAGAGACCCAGTACTTC	CASSFVGEEETQYF
TRBJ1-6	TRBD1	few	14	TRBV30	TGTGCCTCAACAGGGGGCACCTATAATTCACCCCTCCACTTT	CASTGGTYNSPLHF
TRBJ1-4	-	once	13	TRBV7-6	TGTGCCAGCAGCTTTGCGGCGGGTGAAAAACTGTTTTTT	CASSFAAGEKLFF
TRBJ2-5	-	-	14	TRBV2	TGTGCCAGCAAAATCGACTACTTCCAAGAGACCCAGTACTTC	CASKIDYFQETQYF
TRBJ2-6	TRBD1	few	16	TRBV5-5	TGTGCCAGCAGTTTTCTACAGGGGGAAGGGGCCAACGTCCTGACTTTC	CASSFLQGEGANVLTF
TRBJ1-1	-	few	15	TRBV6-5	TGTGCCAGCAGGCCGTCGTTTGGCCTTGGGACTGAAGCTTTCTTT	CASRPSFGLGTEAFF
TRBJ2-4	-	few	17	TRBV5-1	TGCGCCAGCAGCTTGTCCCCGGCAGCTACCTACGGAAACATTCAGTACTTC	CASSLSPAATYGNIQYF
TRBJ2-4	-	-	15	TRBV19	TGTGCCAGTAGCGAGGGTTTGGTAGCCAAAAACATTCAGTACTTC	CASSEGLVAKNIQYF
TRBJ2-5	-	few	12	TRBV12-3/TRBV12-4	TGTGCCAGCAGCCAAACCGAGGAGACCCAGTACTTC	CASSQTEETQYF
TRBJ2-3	TRBD2	few	14	TRBV6-6	TGTGCCAGCAGTTACGCGGGAGGGGGAGATACGCAGTATTTT	CASSYAGGGDTQYF
TRBJ2-1	-	-	13	TRBV3-1/TRBV3-2	TGTGCCAGCAGCCAACCAACTTCGGGTGAGCAGTTCTTC	CASSQPTSGEQFF
TRBJ2-2	TRBD2	-	18	TRBV9	TGTGCCAGCAGCGTAGTAGGGACTAGCGGGAACAACACCGGGGAGCTGTTTTTT	CASSVVGTSGNNTGELFF
TRBJ1-4	-	-	11	TRBV5-8	TGTGCCAGCAGCTTGTATGAAAAACTGTTTTTT	CASSLYEKLFF
TRBJ2-6	-	-	16	TRBV19	TGTGCCAGTAGTTCCTCCTCCAGGGGAACGGCCAACGTCCTGACTTTC	CASSSSSRGTANVLTF
TRBJ2-4	-	-	13	TRBV6-2/TRBV6-3	TGTGCCAGCAGTGGGAGTCCTCAAAACATTCAGTACTTC	CASSGSPQNIQYF
TRBJ2-2	TRBD2	-	20	TRBV24-1	TGTGCCACCAGTGACCCCCTAGGACTAGCGGTTGAAAAAAACACCGGGGAGCTGTTTTTT	CATSDPLGLAVEKNTGELFF
TRBJ2-3	TRBD2	-	15	TRBV7-9	TGTGCCAGCAGCTCCCCGGGGGGTCTCACAGATACGCAGTATTTT	CASSSPGGLTDTQYF
TRBJ1-6	-	-	18	TRBV30	TGTGCCTGGAGTGTAGATTTTTGGGGTTTTGGGGCAAATTCACCCCTCCACTTT	CAWSVDFWGFGANSPLHF
TRBJ1-2	-	-	13	TRBV15	TGTGCCACCAGCAGCCAGGGTGACTATGGCTACACCTTC	CATSSQGDYGYTF
TRBJ2-1	-	-	14	TRBV7-7	TGTGCTAGCAGCCTGGGACCCAATCAAAATGAGCAGTTCTTC	CASSLGPNQNEQFF
TRBJ2-3	TRBD2	few	16	TRBV5-4	TGTGCCAGCAGCTTGGGGCGGGGGTTCAGCACAGATACGCAGTATTTT	CASSLGRGFSTDTQYF
TRBJ1-5	-	-	13	TRBV18	TGTGCCAGCTCACCCGGGGATGGCCAGCCCCAGCATTTT	CASSPGDGQPQHF
TRBJ2-3	-	few	14	TRBV29-1	TGCAGCGTTGTCTCAGCCGTGGCGACAGATACGCAGTATTTT	CSVVSAVATDTQYF
TRBJ2-6	TRBD1	-	19	TRBV7-6	TGTGCCAGCAGCTTAGAACAGGGGGCGTACATGTTGGGGGCCAACGTCCTGACTTTC	CASSLEQGAYMLGANVLTF
TRBJ1-5	-	-	13	TRBV6-5	TGTGCCAGCAGTCCGGACAGAGATCAGCCCCAGCATTTT	CASSPDRDQPQHF
TRBJ2-1	TRBD2	-	18	TRBV4-1	TGCGCCAGCAGCCAAGAGGAGCCCGCTAGCGGTATTTCCCGGGAGCAGTTCTTC	CASSQEEPASGISREQFF
TRBJ1-4	-	once	16	TRBV4-3	TGCGCCAGCAGCCAGCAACGGCGACGGTATGATGAAAAACTGTTTTTT	CASSQQRRRYDEKLFF
TRBJ2-3	-	-	12	TRBV15	TGTGCCACCAGAGAGGGTTCAGATACGCAGTATTTT	CATREGSDTQYF
TRBJ2-2	-	-	16	TRBV5-1	TGCGCCAGCAGCTTGGACAGGGCCGCGAACACCGGGGAGCTGTTTTTT	CASSLDRAANTGELFF